This entry lists 21 T cell receptor beta chains sequenced from one sample in a study of blood T cells in healthy people across ages. The authors ran a second PCR of 7 to 11 cycles using a sample-barcoded 5' primer and a J-beta primer mix. In TCRdb, the 5' RACE reads were re-called with MiXCR into one record per CDR3 protein. The profile shows some 850,000 distinct CDR3 sequences, 25% to 30% of them singletons. The same data also contributed to another study, on T cells of mothers and their children.

The sequencing sample was made of blood. The receptors derive from a boy younger than 18 in good health.

This clonotype has a handful of counts. The gene calls are TRBV19 and TRBJ1-5; the D is unclear. This CDR3 contains 15 residues. V was cut by 7 bases and J by 5 bases, with 18 bases left in between. Germline V gene lookup returns CDR1 LNHDA and CDR2 SQIVND (reference sequence). The CDR3 sequence is CASTHFREDYQPQHF. The CDR3 region has the DNA TGTGCCAGTACCCATTTCCGGGAGGATTATCAGCCCCAGCATTTT.

This chain connects TRBV20-1 to TRBJ2-4; perhaps D is TRBD1 or TRBD2 (5 bases each). The CDR3 spans 13 residues. Germline V gene data show CDR1 as DFQATT and CDR2 as SNEGSKA (reference sequence). V shed 6 bases and J shed 0 bases, with 9 bases lying between them. In DNA form, the CDR3 reads TGCAGTGCCCTGGGGGAAGCCAAAAACATTCAGTACTTC. This codes for CSALGEAKNIQYF.

This clonotype was found once. The V and J genes are TRBV29-1 and TRBJ2-7; 12 bases match TRBD2. The CDR3 covers 14 residues. After removal of 6 bases from V and 6 bases from J, the junction contained 9 bases not matched to a gene. Germline lookup yields CDR1 SQVTM and CDR2 ANQGSEA. As DNA, the CDR3 is TGCAGCGTGACAATGGGACTAGCGGGTGGCGAGCAGTACTTC. Its protein product is CSVTMGLAGGEQYF.

Details on this clonotype: Its ends do not fully match the called genes, so a read error is possible. This rearrangement joins TRBV10-3 to TRBJ2-2, with TRBD2 as a possible D gene (5 bases). This CDR3 has 14 residues. CDR1 ENHRY and CDR2 SYGVKD come from the germline V gene. The CDR3 DNA reads as TGTGCCATCACCCCGAGGGTCCACACCAGGGAGCTGTTTTTT. It is translated as CAITPRVHTRELFF.

The chain recombines TRBV7-2 with TRBJ2-4, with a tentative D call TRBD2 (6 bases). CDR1 and CDR2 (germline): SGHTA, FQGNSA. CDR3 size: 14 residues. V was clipped by 5 bases and J by 6 bases, with 14 bases between them. This CDR3 reads CASSPLVGGNIQYF. For the CDR3, the DNA is TGTGCCAGCAGCCCGCTGGTGGGGGGAAACATTCAGTACTTC. The full variable domain, completed using reference TRBV7-2 and TRBJ2-4, is GAGVSQSPSNKVTEKGKDVELRCDPISGHTALYWYRQSLGQGLEFLIYFQGNSAPDKSGLPSDRFSAERTGGSVSTLTIQRTQQEDSAVYLCASSPLVGGNIQYFGAGTRLSVL.

This clonotype has just a few counts. This sequence joins TRBV10-3 and TRBJ2-7; TRBD1 might be the D (6 bases). V shed 6 bases and J shed 5 bases, with 8 bases lying between them. This CDR3 has 11 amino acids. Per germline, CDR1 ENHRY and CDR2 SYGVKD. CDR3 DNA sequence: TGTGCCATCAGACAGGGAAACGAGCAGTACTTC. Translating gives CAIRQGNEQYF.

The chain carries TRBV7-9 and TRBJ1-2; TRBD1 aligns across 12 bases. The CDR3 is 14 residues long. Germline V gives CDR1 SEHNR, CDR2 FQNEAQ (reference sequence). V lost 5 bases to trimming and J lost 8 bases; unmatched junction nucleotides: 6. The CDR3 bases are TGTGCCAGCAGCGAGGGACAGGGGGCGGGAGGCTACACCTTC. Translating gives CASSEGQGAGGYTF.

V gene TRBV7-2 combines with J gene TRBJ2-2; no firm D call. This CDR3 is 14 amino acids long. V lost 5 bases to trimming and J lost 7 bases, with 14 bases between them. Germline V gene data show CDR1 as SGHTA and CDR2 as FQGNSA. CDR3 bases: TGTGCCAGCAGCCCCGGTCGGGTTAGCGGGGAGCTGTTTTTT. Translation: CASSPGRVSGELFF.

This clonotype was seen a few times. CDR3 loop: CASSIAGTLYNEQFF. CDR3 nucleotides: TGTGCCAGTAGTATCGCGGGGACTCTCTACAATGAGCAGTTCTTC. The chain has TRBV19 and TRBJ2-1, with D possibly TRBD2 on 6 matching bases. The V end lost 3 bases, the J end lost 3 bases, and 12 bases lay between the germline ends. Germline-derived CDR1 and CDR2 are LNHDA and SQIVND (reference sequence). This CDR3 contains 15 residues. Filled out from reference TRBV19 and TRBJ2-1, the complete variable domain reads DGGITQSPKYLFRKEGQNVTLSCEQNLNHDAMYWYRQDPGQGLRLIYYSQIVNDFQKGDIAEGYSVSREKKESFPLTVTSAQKNPTAFYLCASSIAGTLYNEQFFGPGTRLTVL.

CDR3 nucleotides: TGTGCCAGCAACCCAGGGGGCAGGACAGATACGCAGTATTTT. Translated, it gives CASNPGGRTDTQYF. V usage is TRBV12-3 or TRBV12-4 and J usage is TRBJ2-3, with 8 bases lining up with TRBD1. The CDR3 has 14 residues. V dropped 7 bases and J dropped 3; count of bases not matched to a gene: 6.

This clonotype came up a few times. Compared with germline, one end of the junction differs, possibly owing to a read error. The J gene is TRBJ2-7, the V gene TRBV9; 9 bases agree with TRBD2. CDR1 and CDR2 from the germline V gene are SGDLS and YYNGEE. The CDR3 runs to 14 residues. DNA for the CDR3: TGTACCAGCAGCGTAGCGGGGGATCCCTACGAGCAGTACTTC. Translating gives CTSSVAGDPYEQYF.

This clonotype was counted only a few times. This chain connects TRBV28 to TRBJ1-3; TRBD1 matches at 9 bases. This CDR3 comprises 18 residues. Trimming took 5 bases from V and 0 from J; bases not matched to a gene: 11. Germline CDR1 reads MDHEN; CDR2 reads SYDVKM. CDR3 sequence: CASSPIDRGTVSGNTIYF. CDR3 sequence (DNA): TGTGCCAGCAGTCCAATCGACAGGGGGACCGTCTCTGGAAACACCATATATTTT.

This clonotype has more than one count but fewer than ten. At one boundary the junction diverges from the germline segment, which might be a read error. V and J are TRBV4-1 and TRBJ1-1; 7 bases align to TRBD1. Germline V gives CDR1 MGHRA, CDR2 YSYEKL. The CDR3 has 13 amino acids. In nucleotides, the CDR3 is TGTGCCAGCTCACAGGGGAGGGGAACTGAAGCTTTCTTT. It translates to CASSQGRGTEAFF.

Note on this clonotype: A junction end diverges from the germline sequence, so it may reflect a read error. This sequence joins TRBV6-1 and TRBJ1-5; D unclear. The CDR3 has 16 amino acids. Germline CDR1 MNHNS, CDR2 SASEGT. The CDR3 nucleotides read TGCGCCAGCAGTGAGTACAGACCCGGGATCAATCAGCCCCAGCATTTT. Translation gives CASSEYRPGINQPQHF.

On this clonotype: The junction does not match germline at one end; this may be a read error. This chain uses TRBV5-1 with TRBJ2-7; D remains unclear. This CDR3 region has 13 residues. The germline gives CDR1 SGHRS, CDR2 YFSETQ. The DNA for the CDR3 is TGCGCCTGCAGCTTGGAACAGAAACTTGAGCAGTACTTC. Translating gives CACSLEQKLEQYF.

The genes are TRBV10-3 and TRBJ1-2; D gene ambiguous. Germline values: CDR1 ENHRY, CDR2 SYGVKD. Between the trimmed V and J ends, which lost 9 bases and 6 bases, there was a span of 20 bases. The CDR3 runs 14 residues. The CDR3 DNA reads as TGTGCCATTAAATCAAAAGGAGAAAAGGATGGCTACACCTTC. Residues: CAIKSKGEKDGYTF.

The rearrangement links TRBV15 to TRBJ2-5; no definite D call. The germline V and J ends were trimmed by 9 bases and 5 bases, with 13 bases remaining between them. Per germline, CDR1 LNHNV and CDR2 YYDKDF (reference sequence). CDR3 length equals 12 residues. This CDR3 reads CATSFFGETQYF. The CDR3 DNA follows: TGTGCCACGTCGTTTTTTGGTGAGACCCAGTACTTC.

The rearrangement uses TRBV20-1 and TRBJ2-5, with D possibly being TRBD2 (5 bases). The V end was cut by 7 bases, the J end by 2 bases, with 20 bases between. The length of the CDR3 is 15 residues. Germline V gives CDR1 DFQATT, CDR2 SNEGSKA (reference sequence). The CDR3 coding sequence is TGCAGTGTTATTCCGGTCGCGGGCAGACAAGAGACCCAGTACTTC. This codes for CSVIPVAGRQETQYF.

The gene calls are TRBV27 and TRBJ1-5, with D uncertain. The CDR3 loop spans 16 amino acids. V lost 2 bases and J 0 bases, leaving 11 bases between the germline ends. Germline assignment: CDR1 MNHEY and CDR2 SMNVEV (reference sequence). Written as DNA, the CDR3 is TGTGCCAGCAGTTTACCAGCCCCTTATAGCAATCAGCCCCAGCATTTT. This sequence encodes CASSLPAPYSNQPQHF.

This clonotype was picked up a small number of times. The CDR3 protein is CASDPGGGWNTEAFF. The CDR3 DNA reads TGTGCTAGTGACCCTGGAGGGGGTTGGAACACTGAAGCTTTCTTT. The chain has TRBV12-5 and TRBJ1-1; a possible D gene is TRBD1 (6 bases). Germline CDR1 and CDR2: LGHNT and FRNRAP. This CDR3 region has 15 residues. The germline V and J ends were trimmed by 7 bases and 1 base, with 16 bases remaining between them. Based on the CDR3 plus reference TRBV12-5 and TRBJ1-1, the full variable domain is DARVTQTPRHKVTEMGQEVTMRCQPILGHNTVFWYRQTMMQGLELLAYFRNRAPLDDSGMPKDRFSAEMPDATLATLKIQPSEPRDSAVYFCASDPGGGWNTEAFFGQGTRLTVV.

J is TRBJ2-5 and V is TRBV20-1, with D perhaps matching TRBD1 or TRBD2 (6 bases each). With the DNA end fitting TRBJ2-1 better, the J assignment may be wrong. CDR1 is DFQATT, CDR2 SNEGSKA, per germline (reference sequence). This CDR3 comprises 15 residues. Written as DNA, the CDR3 is TGCAGTGCTAGAGGGGGGGCAGGTTCGAACAATGAGCAGTTCTTC. Encoded protein: CSARGGAGSNNEQFF.